This is a list of T cell receptor beta chains from one sample in a study of blood T cell repertoires in COVID-19. Produced via immunoSEQ multiplex PCR; TCRdb's table is partial and in-frame only. The table shows over 200,000 clones, with around four fifths occurring only once. Sequencing was performed on peripheral blood. The receptors were sampled from an elderly man with acute or convalescent COVID-19. Both conserved end residues are part of each CDR3. The order of the fields is CDR3 protein, CDR3 DNA, clone size, D gene, J gene, V gene. D genes are given only for firm matches. Part of the rows lack a size; the others show once, few, many or a class for expanded clones.

cdr3_aa: CASSVGLAGETQYF
cdr3_nt: TGCGCCAGCAGCGTTGGACTAGCGGGAGAGACCCAGTACTTC
clone_size: NA
d_call: TRBD2
j_call: TRBJ2-5
v_call: TRBV5-1

cdr3_aa: CASSIGTSYYEQYF
cdr3_nt: TGTGCCAGTAGTATAGGGACTTCCTACTACGAGCAGTACTTC
clone_size: NA
d_call: NA
j_call: TRBJ2-7
v_call: TRBV19

cdr3_aa: CASSSAGLQETQYF
cdr3_nt: TGTGCCAGCAGCTCAGCAGGGCTTCAAGAGACCCAGTACTTC
clone_size: NA
d_call: NA
j_call: TRBJ2-5
v_call: TRBV5-6

cdr3_aa: CAWNLAGGLNEQFF
cdr3_nt: TGTGCCTGGAACCTCGCGGGGGGACTCAATGAGCAGTTCTTC
clone_size: few
d_call: TRBD2
j_call: TRBJ2-1
v_call: TRBV30

cdr3_aa: CASREGQGSYNEQFF
cdr3_nt: TGTGCCAGCAGAGAGGGACAGGGTAGTTACAATGAGCAGTTCTTC
clone_size: few
d_call: TRBD1
j_call: TRBJ2-1
v_call: TRBV6-5

cdr3_aa: CASSPVGTYNEQFF
cdr3_nt: TGTGCCAGCTCACCAGTGGGCACTTACAATGAGCAGTTCTTC
clone_size: NA
d_call: NA
j_call: TRBJ2-1
v_call: TRBV18

cdr3_aa: CASQGAAETQYF
cdr3_nt: TGTGCCAGTCAGGGGGCCGCAGAGACCCAGTACTTC
clone_size: once
d_call: TRBD1
j_call: TRBJ2-5
v_call: TRBV19

cdr3_aa: CASSRFGEGNQETQYF
cdr3_nt: TGTGCCAGCAGCCGCTTTGGGGAGGGAAATCAAGAGACCCAGTACTTC
clone_size: NA
d_call: TRBD2
j_call: TRBJ2-5
v_call: TRBV5-6

cdr3_aa: CASSVGQGGEKLFF
cdr3_nt: TGTGCCAGCAGCGTAGGACAGGGGGGCGAAAAACTGTTTTTT
clone_size: NA
d_call: TRBD1
j_call: TRBJ1-4
v_call: TRBV9

cdr3_aa: CASKPGQGNGPRYF
cdr3_nt: TGTGCCAGCAAACCGGGACAGGGGAATGGTCCGCGGTACTTC
clone_size: NA
d_call: TRBD1
j_call: TRBJ2-7
v_call: TRBV6-5

cdr3_aa: CASSLGETPGNEQFF
cdr3_nt: TGCGCCAGCAGCTTGGGGGAGACCCCGGGAAATGAGCAGTTCTTC
clone_size: NA
d_call: NA
j_call: TRBJ2-1
v_call: TRBV5-1

cdr3_aa: CASSSKKAAKWMNEQFF
cdr3_nt: TGTGCCAGCAGCTCTAAGAAAGCGGCCAAATGGATGAATGAGCAGTTCTTC
clone_size: NA
d_call: NA
j_call: TRBJ2-1
v_call: TRBV7-9

cdr3_aa: CASSLADNTGELFF
cdr3_nt: TGTGCCAGCAGTTTAGCGGACAACACCGGGGAGCTGTTTTTT
clone_size: NA
d_call: NA
j_call: TRBJ2-2
v_call: TRBV5-6

cdr3_aa: CASSSRPGAYEQYF
cdr3_nt: TGTGCCAGCAGCTCGAGGCCAGGGGCCTACGAGCAGTACTTC
clone_size: NA
d_call: NA
j_call: TRBJ2-7
v_call: TRBV11-2

cdr3_aa: CASSQDLTAFNEQFF
cdr3_nt: TGTGCCAGCAGCCAAGATCTAACTGCGTTCAATGAGCAGTTCTTC
clone_size: NA
d_call: NA
j_call: TRBJ2-1
v_call: TRBV4-2

cdr3_aa: CASSPPGLTQETQYF
cdr3_nt: TGTGCCAGCTCACCACCGGGACTCACCCAAGAGACCCAGTACTTC
clone_size: NA
d_call: NA
j_call: TRBJ2-5
v_call: TRBV18

cdr3_aa: CASSQRGQGQEKLFF
cdr3_nt: TGTGCCAGCAGTCAAAGGGGACAGGGGCAGGAAAAACTGTTTTTT
clone_size: NA
d_call: TRBD1
j_call: TRBJ1-4
v_call: TRBV3-1/TRBV3-2

cdr3_aa: CASSATGGRSSYEQYF
cdr3_nt: TGTGCCAGTAGTGCGACAGGGGGTAGGAGCTCCTACGAGCAGTACTTC
clone_size: NA
d_call: TRBD1
j_call: TRBJ2-7
v_call: TRBV19

cdr3_aa: CASSLGPDRLAGGTDTQYF
cdr3_nt: TGCGCCAGCAGCTTGGGCCCGGACCGACTAGCGGGAGGGACAGATACGCAGTATTTT
clone_size: NA
d_call: TRBD2
j_call: TRBJ2-3
v_call: TRBV5-1

cdr3_aa: CASSYGGTPPGETQYF
cdr3_nt: TGTGCCAGCAGTTACGGCGGGACCCCGCCGGGGGAGACCCAGTACTTC
clone_size: NA
d_call: NA
j_call: TRBJ2-5
v_call: TRBV6-5

cdr3_aa: CASSLAPSGGAGEQFF
cdr3_nt: TGTGCCAGCAGCTTAGCGCCTAGCGGGGGGGCCGGTGAGCAGTTCTTC
clone_size: NA
d_call: TRBD2
j_call: TRBJ2-1
v_call: TRBV7-2

cdr3_aa: CASRGLAGRNEQFF
cdr3_nt: TGTGCCAGCCGTGGTCTAGCGGGAAGAAATGAGCAGTTCTTC
clone_size: NA
d_call: TRBD2
j_call: TRBJ2-1
v_call: TRBV5-4

cdr3_aa: CASSRGSGRELNEQFF
cdr3_nt: TGTGCCAGCAGCAGAGGGAGCGGGAGGGAATTGAATGAGCAGTTCTTC
clone_size: NA
d_call: TRBD2
j_call: TRBJ2-1
v_call: TRBV5-4

cdr3_aa: CASNERGGSGANVLTF
cdr3_nt: TGTGCCAGTAATGAGAGGGGGGGCTCTGGGGCCAACGTCCTGACTTTC
clone_size: NA
d_call: NA
j_call: TRBJ2-6
v_call: TRBV5-8